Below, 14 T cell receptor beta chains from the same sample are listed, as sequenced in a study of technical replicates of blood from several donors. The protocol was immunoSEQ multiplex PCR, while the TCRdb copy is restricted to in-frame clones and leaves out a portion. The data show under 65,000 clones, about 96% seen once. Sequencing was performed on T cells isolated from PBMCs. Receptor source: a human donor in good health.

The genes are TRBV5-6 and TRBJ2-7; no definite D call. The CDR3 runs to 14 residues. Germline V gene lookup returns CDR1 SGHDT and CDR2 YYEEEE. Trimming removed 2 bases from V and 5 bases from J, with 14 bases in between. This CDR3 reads CASSLIQTEDEQYF. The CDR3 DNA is TGTGCCAGCAGCTTAATACAAACCGAGGACGAGCAGTACTTC.

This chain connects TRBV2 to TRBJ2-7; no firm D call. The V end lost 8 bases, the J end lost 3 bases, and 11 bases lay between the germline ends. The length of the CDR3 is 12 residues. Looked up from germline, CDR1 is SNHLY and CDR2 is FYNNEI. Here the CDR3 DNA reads TGTGCCAGCCATTTGACGGGCTACGAGCAGTACTTC. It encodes CASHLTGYEQYF.

The DNA of the CDR3 is TGTGCCAGCAGTTTAAATCTAGGGACAGGGGGCGCCTACGAGCAGTACTTC. This sequence encodes CASSLNLGTGGAYEQYF. The chain is built from TRBV28 and TRBJ2-7; TRBD1 matches 12 bases. There are 17 residues in the CDR3. Germline V gene data show CDR1 as MDHEN and CDR2 as SYDVKM. V lost 2 bases to trimming and J lost 2 bases; unmatched junction nucleotides: 7.

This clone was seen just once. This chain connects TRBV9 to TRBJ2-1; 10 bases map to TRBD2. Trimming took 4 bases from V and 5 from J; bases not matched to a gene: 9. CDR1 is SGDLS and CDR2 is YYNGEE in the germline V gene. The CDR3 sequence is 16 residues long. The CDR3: CASSRSGTSVDNEQFF. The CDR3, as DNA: TGTGCCAGCAGCCGTTCCGGGACTAGCGTAGACAATGAGCAGTTCTTC.

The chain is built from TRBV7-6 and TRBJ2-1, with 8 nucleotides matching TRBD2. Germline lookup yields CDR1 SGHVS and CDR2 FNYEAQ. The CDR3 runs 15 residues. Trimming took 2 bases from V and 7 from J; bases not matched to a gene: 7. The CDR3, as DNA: TGTGCCAGCAGCTTAAAAGCGGGAGAAAGGAATGAGCAGTTCTTC. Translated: CASSLKAGERNEQFF.

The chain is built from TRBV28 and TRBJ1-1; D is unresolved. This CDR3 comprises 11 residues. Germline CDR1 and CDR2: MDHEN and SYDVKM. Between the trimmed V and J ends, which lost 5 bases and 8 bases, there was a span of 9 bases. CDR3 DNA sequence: TGTGCCAGCAGTAGCCTACCGGAAGCTTTCTTT. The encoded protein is CASSSLPEAFF. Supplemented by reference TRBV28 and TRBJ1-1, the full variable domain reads DVKVTQSSRYLVKRTGEKVFLECVQDMDHENMFWYRQDPGLGLRLIYFSYDVKMKEKGDIPEGYSVSREKKERFSLILESASTNQTSMYLCASSSLPEAFFGQGTRLTVV.

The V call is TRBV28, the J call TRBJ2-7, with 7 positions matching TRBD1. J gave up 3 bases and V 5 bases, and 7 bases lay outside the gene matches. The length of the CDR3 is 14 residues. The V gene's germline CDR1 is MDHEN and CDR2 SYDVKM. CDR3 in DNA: TGTGCCAGCAGTAACTCAGGGACAGTCTACGAGCAGTACTTC. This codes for CASSNSGTVYEQYF.

CDR3 coding DNA: TGTGCCAGCAGCCCTAGCTCCTACGAGCAGTACTTC. Translating gives CASSPSSYEQYF. The rearrangement joins TRBV11-3 to TRBJ2-7; unclear D gene. CDR1 and CDR2 from the germline V gene are SGHNT and YENEEA. The CDR3 runs 12 residues. V dropped 5 bases and J dropped 0 bases, with 5 bases sitting between them.

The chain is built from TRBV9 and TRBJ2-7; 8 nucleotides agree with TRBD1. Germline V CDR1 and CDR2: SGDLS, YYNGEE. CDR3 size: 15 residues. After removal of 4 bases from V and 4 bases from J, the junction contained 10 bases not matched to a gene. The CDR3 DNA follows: TGTGCCAGCAGCCCTCAGGGGGCTGCCTTTTACGAGCAGTACTTC. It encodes CASSPQGAAFYEQYF.

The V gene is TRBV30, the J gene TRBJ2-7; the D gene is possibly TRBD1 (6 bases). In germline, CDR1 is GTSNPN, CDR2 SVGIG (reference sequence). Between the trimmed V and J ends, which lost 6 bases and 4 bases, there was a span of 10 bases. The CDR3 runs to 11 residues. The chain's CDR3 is CACGQGYEQYF. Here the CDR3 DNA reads TGTGCCTGTGGTCAGGGGTACGAGCAGTACTTC.

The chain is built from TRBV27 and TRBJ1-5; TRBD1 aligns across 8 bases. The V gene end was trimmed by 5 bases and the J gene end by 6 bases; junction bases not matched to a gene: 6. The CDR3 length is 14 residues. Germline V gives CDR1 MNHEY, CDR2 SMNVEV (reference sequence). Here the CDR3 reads CASSVDRGRQPQHF. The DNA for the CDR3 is TGTGCCAGCAGTGTAGACAGGGGACGTCAGCCCCAGCATTTT.

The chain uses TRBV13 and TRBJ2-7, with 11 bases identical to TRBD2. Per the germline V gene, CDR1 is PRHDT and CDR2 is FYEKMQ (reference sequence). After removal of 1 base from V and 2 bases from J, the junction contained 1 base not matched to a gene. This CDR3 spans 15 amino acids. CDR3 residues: CASSLATSGAYEQYF. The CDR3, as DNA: TGTGCCAGCAGCTTAGCGACTAGCGGGGCCTACGAGCAGTACTTC.

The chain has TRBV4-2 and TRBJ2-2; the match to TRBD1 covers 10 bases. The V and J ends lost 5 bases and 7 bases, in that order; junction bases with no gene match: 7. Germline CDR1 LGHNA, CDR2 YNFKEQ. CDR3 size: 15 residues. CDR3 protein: CASSGTGTGDGELFF. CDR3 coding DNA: TGTGCCAGCAGCGGAACCGGGACAGGGGACGGGGAGCTGTTTTTT.

For the CDR3, the DNA is TGTGCCAGCAGTTCGCTTAGCTCCTACAATGAGCAGTTCTTC. It yields the protein CASSSLSSYNEQFF. The rearrangement joins TRBV27 to TRBJ2-1; D gene uncertain. V was pared by 4 bases and J by 0 bases, with 7 bases between. The CDR3 length is 14 residues. Germline V lookup: CDR1 MNHEY, CDR2 SMNVEV (reference sequence).